Described below is a single TCR beta chain sequence and its context. Its antigen is not identified. Treatment noted: oral pan-JAK inhibitor, 5-10 mg twice daily. RNA extraction and reverse transcription yielded cDNA as sequencing template. Clones were read by immunoSEQ multiplex PCR, and TCRdb kept only the in-frame ones, dropping some. The top ten hold about a sixth of the sample, which has 100,000 or so clones, about 60% seen once. The data are from a study of CD8+ T cells in alopecia areata. Study as a whole: The study gave treated patients oral tofacitinib at 5 to 10 mg twice daily.

Study outcomes and limitations: Tofacitinib delivered significant drops in scalp clonality and in expanded CD8+ clones among the top 100. With tofacitinib ongoing, many expanded lesional clones persisted in both scalp and blood.

This material consisted of CD8+ T cells sorted from blood, taken around week 55, from a patient treated with tofacitinib. The sequence derives from a human donor with alopecia areata.

CDR3 nucleotide sequence: TGTGCCAGCAGTACCCAGGACAGGGAAGGCGGTGAAGCTTTCTTT. Translating gives CASSTQDREGGEAFF. The chain couples TRBV9 to TRBJ1-1, with 8 bases aligning to TRBD1. Germline V gene lookup returns CDR1 SGDLS and CDR2 YYNGEE. J was trimmed by 7 bases and V by 5 bases; bases with no gene match: 13. The length of the CDR3 is 15 residues.